The rows below give T cell receptor beta chains drawn from one sample of a study of T cells in Graves' hyperthyroidism and ophthalmopathy. TCRdb reanalysed the multiplex PCR reads using MiXCR and keeps one entry per CDR3 protein. This table has fewer than 650,000 distinct CDR3 sequences, 12% to 15% appearing once. Material: blood. All receptors come from a woman in her forties with Graves' hyperthyroidism. The CDR3 runs from the conserved cysteine through the conserved F or W. The D gene is left open where the match is weak. Rows give clone size only sometimes, using once, few, many, or a class for an expanded clone.

V	J	size	D	CDR3	DNA
TRBV10-3	TRBJ2-1	many	-	CAITNGVHYNEQFF	TGTGCCATCACGAACGGGGTACACTACAATGAGCAGTTCTTC
TRBV3-1	TRBJ2-1	-	TRBD2	CASRLTSGSYNEQFF	TGTGCCAGCAGGCTGACTAGCGGAAGCTACAATGAGCAGTTCTTC
TRBV28	TRBJ1-2	many	TRBD1	CASSPQGQGAGGYTF	TGTGCCAGCAGTCCCCAAGGGCAGGGGGCGGGAGGCTACACCTTC
TRBV28	TRBJ2-7	-	TRBD2	CASSFEAGAYEQYF	TGTGCCAGCAGTTTTGAAGCGGGAGCCTACGAGCAGTACTTC
TRBV18	TRBJ2-5	-	TRBD2	CASSPKGLANQETQYF	TGTGCCAGCTCACCAAAGGGACTAGCGAACCAAGAGACCCAGTACTTC
TRBV28	TRBJ2-5	many	-	CASRSQGGSKTQYF	TGTGCCAGCCGGTCGCAGGGAGGAAGTAAGACCCAGTACTTC
TRBV19	TRBJ1-1	-	TRBD1	CASLRDSTMNTEAFF	TGTGCCAGCCTACGGGACAGCACCATGAACACTGAAGCTTTCTTT
TRBV6-1	TRBJ2-2	many	-	CASSYGGTVRGELFF	TGTGCCAGCAGTTATGGGGGGACAGTTAGAGGGGAGCTGTTTTTT
TRBV19	TRBJ1-1	few	TRBD1	CASSLRGGGITEAFF	TGTGCCAGTAGCCTAAGAGGGGGCGGAATCACTGAAGCTTTCTTT
TRBV9	TRBJ2-3	once	TRBD1	CASSSGTGVADTQYF	TGTGCCAGCAGCAGCGGGACAGGGGTAGCAGATACGCAGTATTTT